In its sample, the clone carrying this T cell receptor (beta chain) was seen many times. This entry belongs to a study of T cells in Graves' hyperthyroidism and ophthalmopathy. Overall study: Initial diagnosis, before any treatment, was when peripheral blood was collected.

Unmatched junction bases numbered 4, after V lost 5 bases and J lost 8 bases. Germline loops: CDR1 SGHTA, CDR2 FQGNSA. The CDR3 is made up of 12 amino acids. RNA transcripts served as the template for amplifying TCR beta CDR3 regions. In the first-round RT-PCR of the TCR CDR3, the HTBI primer set was used. TCRdb fed the multiplex PCR reads into MiXCR, producing one record per CDR3 protein. The sample includes 350,000 to 500,000 distinct CDR3 sequences, roughly 13% of them seen just once. Sequencing was done on a sample of blood. This sequence originates from a woman aged 18-29 years with Graves' hyperthyroidism. The V gene is TRBV7-2, the J gene TRBJ2-3, with 7 bases matching TRBD2. DNA of the CDR3: TGTGCCAGCAGCCCCGGACTAGTTACGCAGTATTTT. It translates to CASSPGLVTQYF.